This TCR beta chain was documented in a study of beta chain features in type 1 diabetes. General study results and limits: A moderate, significant TCRB CDR3 shortening appeared in type 1 diabetes across four CD4+ subsets. Comparison showed that naive, central memory and Treg TCRB repertoires appeared more similar among patients than among healthy donors.

V was shortened by 2 bases and J by 3 bases, with 14 bases between the two germline ends. Germline-derived CDR1 and CDR2 are MGHDK and SYGVNS. The CDR3 has 16 residues. To note about this clone: The antigen is unknown.

Purity exceeded 95% in all sorted populations. The entirety of the isolated RNA underwent reverse transcription, so expressed TCRB transcripts were sequenced. The assay was immunoSEQ multiplex PCR, and TCRdb's table has in-frame clones only and misses some. The table lists a few hundred thousand clones, around 15% of them singletons. The sequence came from a man aged 30-40 years with type 1 diabetes. The chain combines TRBV25-1 with TRBJ2-1; D is perhaps TRBD1 (5 bases). The source material was naive CD4+ T cells from blood. CDR3 amino acids: CASSERRAGNYNEQFF. CDR3 nucleotides: TGTGCCAGCAGTGAACGTCGGGCAGGGAACTACAATGAGCAGTTCTTC.